The rows below give T cell receptor beta chains drawn from one sample of a study of PD-1 blockade in classical Hodgkin lymphoma. Assay used: immunoSEQ multiplex PCR; TCRdb lists only in-frame clones, some missing. Seen here are over 15,000 clones, 79% observed once, and the top ten hold over 15%. Material: peripheral blood mononuclear cells (PBMCs), obtained before the second cycle of nivolumab. The receptors here all came from a human donor with classical Hodgkin lymphoma. CDR3s include the opening cysteine and the closing phenylalanine or tryptophan. The D gene is left open where the match is weak. A clone size is listed for some rows: how often the clone was seen (once, few, many), or a class if it is expanded.

CDR3 DNA: TGTGCCTGGAGTGGGGTTACCGGGTATAATTCACCCCTCCACTTT; CDR3 protein: CAWSGVTGYNSPLHF; V gene: TRBV30; clone size: once; D gene: .; J gene: TRBJ1-6
CDR3 DNA: TGTGCCAGCAGCTTTACATCCTACGAGCAGTACTTC; CDR3 protein: CASSFTSYEQYF; V gene: TRBV7-9; clone size: once; D gene: .; J gene: TRBJ2-7
CDR3 DNA: TGTGCCATCAGATTAAACCGGGACATCCCTGAAGCTTTCTTT; CDR3 protein: CAIRLNRDIPEAFF; V gene: TRBV10-3; clone size: .; D gene: .; J gene: TRBJ1-1
CDR3 DNA: TGTGCCAGCAGCCATCGGATCACAGGGACTTGGGGAGAGACCCAGTACTTC; CDR3 protein: CASSHRITGTWGETQYF; V gene: TRBV7-2; clone size: .; D gene: .; J gene: TRBJ2-5
CDR3 DNA: TGTGCCAGCCGTCGGGACAGGGTAACCTACGAGCAGTACTTC; CDR3 protein: CASRRDRVTYEQYF; V gene: TRBV27; clone size: once; D gene: TRBD1; J gene: TRBJ2-7
CDR3 DNA: TGCGCCAGCAGCTTAGACCAAGAGACCCAGTACTTC; CDR3 protein: CASSLDQETQYF; V gene: TRBV5-1; clone size: .; D gene: .; J gene: TRBJ2-5
CDR3 DNA: TGTGCCAGCAAGGACTCAAGGACAGGGGACTATGGCTACACCTTC; CDR3 protein: CASKDSRTGDYGYTF; V gene: TRBV11-2; clone size: .; D gene: TRBD1; J gene: TRBJ1-2
CDR3 DNA: TGTGCCAGCAGCCAAGATTGGACAGGCACAGATACGCAGTATTTT; CDR3 protein: CASSQDWTGTDTQYF; V gene: TRBV14; clone size: .; D gene: .; J gene: TRBJ2-3
CDR3 DNA: TGTGCCAGCAGTTCCCGGAGGGGCACTGAAGCTTTCTTT; CDR3 protein: CASSSRRGTEAFF; V gene: TRBV27; clone size: .; D gene: .; J gene: TRBJ1-1
CDR3 DNA: TGTGCCAGCAGCGTATCTGGGACAGGGAGTCAGCCCCAGCATTTT; CDR3 protein: CASSVSGTGSQPQHF; V gene: TRBV9; clone size: .; D gene: TRBD1; J gene: TRBJ1-5
CDR3 DNA: TGTGCCAGCAAATCAGGGCACACTGAAGCTTTCTTT; CDR3 protein: CASKSGHTEAFF; V gene: TRBV6-5; clone size: few; D gene: .; J gene: TRBJ1-1
CDR3 DNA: TGTGCCAGCAGCTTAAATCCCTCAAACACCGGGGAGCTGTTTTTT; CDR3 protein: CASSLNPSNTGELFF; V gene: TRBV7-3; clone size: .; D gene: .; J gene: TRBJ2-2
CDR3 DNA: TGTGCCATCAGTGAGGCGGGACTAGCGGGGGGGCATGACACCGGGGAGCTGTTTTTT; CDR3 protein: CAISEAGLAGGHDTGELFF; V gene: TRBV10-3; clone size: .; D gene: TRBD2; J gene: TRBJ2-2
CDR3 DNA: TGTGCCAGTAGTATAGGGACGGGAACCTACAATGAGCAGTTCTTC; CDR3 protein: CASSIGTGTYNEQFF; V gene: TRBV19; clone size: .; D gene: .; J gene: TRBJ2-1
CDR3 DNA: TGTGCCAGTTCCAGGGGTAATCCTCCTGGCTACACCTTC; CDR3 protein: CASSRGNPPGYTF; V gene: TRBV19; clone size: medium-sized; D gene: .; J gene: TRBJ1-2
CDR3 DNA: TGTGCCAGCAGTCCCCGCCGGGGGGGCCAGTACTTC; CDR3 protein: CASSPRRGGQYF; V gene: TRBV27; clone size: .; D gene: TRBD2; J gene: TRBJ2-5
CDR3 DNA: TGTGCCAGCAGTGGGGTGGGCAATACGCAGTATTTT; CDR3 protein: CASSGVGNTQYF; V gene: TRBV28; clone size: few; D gene: .; J gene: TRBJ2-3
CDR3 DNA: TGTGCCAGCAGCTCACCACAGGGAGGGCTAGCCTACGAGCAGTACTTC; CDR3 protein: CASSSPQGGLAYEQYF; V gene: TRBV7-9; clone size: few; D gene: .; J gene: TRBJ2-7
CDR3 DNA: TGTGCCAGCAGTTATTACAGAAGAACAGATACGCAGTATTTT; CDR3 protein: CASSYYRRTDTQYF; V gene: TRBV28; clone size: .; D gene: .; J gene: TRBJ2-3
CDR3 DNA: TGTGCCAGCAGCGCACGGGACAGGGGATATGGAAACACCATATATTTT; CDR3 protein: CASSARDRGYGNTIYF; V gene: TRBV9; clone size: once; D gene: TRBD1; J gene: TRBJ1-3
CDR3 DNA: TGTGCCAGCAGTGAATCCCCAGAGACCCAGTACTTC; CDR3 protein: CASSESPETQYF; V gene: TRBV25-1; clone size: .; D gene: .; J gene: TRBJ2-5
CDR3 DNA: TGCAGCGTTGGGGACAGCTCCTACGAGCAGTACTTC; CDR3 protein: CSVGDSSYEQYF; V gene: TRBV29-1; clone size: .; D gene: TRBD1; J gene: TRBJ2-7
CDR3 DNA: TGTGCCAGCAGCCAAGAGGTAGACTATGGCTACACCTTC; CDR3 protein: CASSQEVDYGYTF; V gene: TRBV14; clone size: .; D gene: .; J gene: TRBJ1-2
CDR3 DNA: TGCGCCAGCAGCCGAATAGGGCGGGAAGACACAGATACGCAGTATTTT; CDR3 protein: CASSRIGREDTDTQYF; V gene: TRBV5-1; clone size: .; D gene: .; J gene: TRBJ2-3
CDR3 DNA: TGCGCCAGCAGCCAAGATGGGGGCGCGTTCACTGAAGCTTTCTTT; CDR3 protein: CASSQDGGAFTEAFF; V gene: TRBV4-3; clone size: .; D gene: .; J gene: TRBJ1-1
CDR3 DNA: TGTGCCAGTGGACTAGCGGGAGACAATGAGCAGTTCTTC; CDR3 protein: CASGLAGDNEQFF; V gene: TRBV28; clone size: .; D gene: TRBD2; J gene: TRBJ2-1
CDR3 DNA: TGTGCCAGCAGCCTGGACCTCCCCGGGGAGCTGTTTTTT; CDR3 protein: CASSLDLPGELFF; V gene: TRBV7-7; clone size: .; D gene: .; J gene: TRBJ2-2
CDR3 DNA: TGTGCCAGCAGTTTTGCAGGAGGCTATGGCTACACCTTC; CDR3 protein: CASSFAGGYGYTF; V gene: TRBV28; clone size: .; D gene: .; J gene: TRBJ1-2
CDR3 DNA: TGTGCCATCAAACTCCCCCGACTTGACGAGCAGTACTTC; CDR3 protein: CAIKLPRLDEQYF; V gene: TRBV10-3; clone size: .; D gene: .; J gene: TRBJ2-7
CDR3 DNA: TGTGCCAGCAGTTACGGGATAATGTACGAGCAGTACTTC; CDR3 protein: CASSYGIMYEQYF; V gene: TRBV6-5; clone size: .; D gene: .; J gene: TRBJ2-7
CDR3 DNA: TGTGCCTGGAGTGTATTAGTAATCCACAATGAGCAGTTCTTC; CDR3 protein: CAWSVLVIHNEQFF; V gene: TRBV30; clone size: .; D gene: .; J gene: TRBJ2-1
CDR3 DNA: TGCGCCAGCAGCGTAAGCGGGGCCTCCTACAATGAGCAGTTCTTC; CDR3 protein: CASSVSGASYNEQFF; V gene: TRBV5-1; clone size: .; D gene: TRBD2; J gene: TRBJ2-1
CDR3 DNA: TGCGCCAGCAGCTTTGGGACTAGCGTAACAAGGACCGGGGAGCTGTTTTTT; CDR3 protein: CASSFGTSVTRTGELFF; V gene: TRBV5-1; clone size: .; D gene: TRBD2; J gene: TRBJ2-2
CDR3 DNA: TGCGCCAGCAGCCAAGATCCTGGAGCCCACACTGAAGCTTTCTTT; CDR3 protein: CASSQDPGAHTEAFF; V gene: TRBV4-3; clone size: .; D gene: .; J gene: TRBJ1-1
CDR3 DNA: TGTGCCAGCAGTCACCCCCGGGCGGTTGGCTACACCTTC; CDR3 protein: CASSHPRAVGYTF; V gene: TRBV28; clone size: .; D gene: .; J gene: TRBJ1-2
CDR3 DNA: TGTGCCAGCAGCTTAGACAGGGGACATTCACCCCTCCACTTT; CDR3 protein: CASSLDRGHSPLHF; V gene: TRBV7-2; clone size: .; D gene: TRBD1; J gene: TRBJ1-6
CDR3 DNA: TGTGCCTGGAGTGCAGGGACTAATCAGCCCCAGCATTTT; CDR3 protein: CAWSAGTNQPQHF; V gene: TRBV30; clone size: .; D gene: .; J gene: TRBJ1-5
CDR3 DNA: TGTGCCAGCAGCTTAAACCCAGACCCCTCCCGGGGGGGCTACACCTTC; CDR3 protein: CASSLNPDPSRGGYTF; V gene: TRBV13; clone size: .; D gene: .; J gene: TRBJ1-2
CDR3 DNA: TGTGCCAGTAGTATCGCCTATGGAGAGCAGTACTTC; CDR3 protein: CASSIAYGEQYF; V gene: TRBV19; clone size: .; D gene: .; J gene: TRBJ2-7
CDR3 DNA: TGTGCCAGCAGCTTAAAGACAGGCGCGAGCACAGATACGCAGTATTTT; CDR3 protein: CASSLKTGASTDTQYF; V gene: TRBV7-3; clone size: .; D gene: .; J gene: TRBJ2-3
CDR3 DNA: TGCGCCAGCAGTGACCTAAGTTCCAGGGGGAGGCTGGGTTACATGAACACTGAAGCTTTCTTT; CDR3 protein: CASSDLSSRGRLGYMNTEAFF; V gene: TRBV10-2; clone size: .; D gene: TRBD1; J gene: TRBJ1-1
CDR3 DNA: TGTGCCTGGGAGCACCGCCAAGACAGGGGGGGAACCGGGGAGCTGTTTTTT; CDR3 protein: CAWEHRQDRGGTGELFF; V gene: TRBV30; clone size: .; D gene: TRBD1; J gene: TRBJ2-2
CDR3 DNA: TGTGCCAGCAGCTTAGGAAGCGGTTACTCCTACAATGAGCAGTTCTTC; CDR3 protein: CASSLGSGYSYNEQFF; V gene: TRBV11-3; clone size: once; D gene: .; J gene: TRBJ2-1
CDR3 DNA: TGTGCCAGCAGCGCCAATCCAGGAGACACCGGGGAGCTGTTTTTT; CDR3 protein: CASSANPGDTGELFF; V gene: TRBV9; clone size: .; D gene: .; J gene: TRBJ2-2
CDR3 DNA: TGTGCCAGCAGCTTGGAGGTTCTACAAACCTACGAGCAGTACTTC; CDR3 protein: CASSLEVLQTYEQYF; V gene: TRBV7-2; clone size: .; D gene: .; J gene: TRBJ2-7
CDR3 DNA: TGCGCCAGCAGCCAACTTCGAGGAGCTAACTATGGCTACACCTTC; CDR3 protein: CASSQLRGANYGYTF; V gene: TRBV4-3; clone size: few; D gene: .; J gene: TRBJ1-2
CDR3 DNA: TGTGCCAGCAGCTTTAGTTTGGGGGACTCAGGGATAGGCTATGGCTACACCTTC; CDR3 protein: CASSFSLGDSGIGYGYTF; V gene: TRBV13; clone size: few; D gene: .; J gene: TRBJ1-2
CDR3 DNA: TGCGCCAGCAGCCGTGTGACAGGGGGACAAGAGACCCAGTACTTC; CDR3 protein: CASSRVTGGQETQYF; V gene: TRBV4-3; clone size: .; D gene: TRBD1; J gene: TRBJ2-5
CDR3 DNA: TGTGCCAGCTCACCATCTTCCTACGAGCAGTACTTC; CDR3 protein: CASSPSSYEQYF; V gene: TRBV18; clone size: .; D gene: .; J gene: TRBJ2-7
CDR3 DNA: TGTGCCAGCTCAATGATGAAAGGACTCTCAAAGAACTTC; CDR3 protein: CASSMMKGLSKNF; V gene: TRBV6-4; clone size: once; D gene: .; J gene: TRBJ2-5
CDR3 DNA: TGTGCCAGCAGCTCTCGGACTAGCGGGAGAGGAGAGACCCAGTACTTC; CDR3 protein: CASSSRTSGRGETQYF; V gene: TRBV7-2; clone size: .; D gene: TRBD2; J gene: TRBJ2-5
CDR3 DNA: TGCGCCAGCAGATCAAGCGGAAGCTCCTACAATGAGCAGTTCTTC; CDR3 protein: CASRSSGSSYNEQFF; V gene: TRBV5-1; clone size: .; D gene: .; J gene: TRBJ2-1
CDR3 DNA: TGCGCCAGCAATAGGGCAGGGGGCGATTCTGAAGCTTTCTTT; CDR3 protein: CASNRAGGDSEAFF; V gene: TRBV5-1; clone size: .; D gene: TRBD1; J gene: TRBJ1-1
CDR3 DNA: TGTGCCTGGAGCTTACAGGGGAGGGTTGGCGGGGAGCTGTTTTTT; CDR3 protein: CAWSLQGRVGGELFF; V gene: TRBV30; clone size: .; D gene: .; J gene: TRBJ2-2
CDR3 DNA: TGCGCCAGCAGCTTGTTGGGGGCAACTAATGAAAAACTGTTTTTT; CDR3 protein: CASSLLGATNEKLFF; V gene: TRBV5-1; clone size: .; D gene: .; J gene: TRBJ1-4
CDR3 DNA: TGTGCCAGCAGCCCGGCGGGCTATGGCTACACCTTC; CDR3 protein: CASSPAGYGYTF; V gene: TRBV14; clone size: .; D gene: .; J gene: TRBJ1-2
CDR3 DNA: TGCGCCAGCAGCCACGGGATACTGAGGCAGGGGGCGCAACCAGATACGCAGTATTTT; CDR3 protein: CASSHGILRQGAQPDTQYF; V gene: TRBV4-3; clone size: .; D gene: TRBD1; J gene: TRBJ2-3
CDR3 DNA: TGTGCCCGAGGACAGGGGGCCCTGAACACTGAAGCTTTCTTT; CDR3 protein: CARGQGALNTEAFF; V gene: TRBV30; clone size: .; D gene: TRBD1; J gene: TRBJ1-1
CDR3 DNA: TGTGCCAGCAGTACCGGGACAGGGCCCTACAATGAGCAGTTCTTC; CDR3 protein: CASSTGTGPYNEQFF; V gene: TRBV6-4; clone size: .; D gene: TRBD1; J gene: TRBJ2-1
CDR3 DNA: TGTGCCAGCAGCCAAGAAGGGACGGTACTAGCCAAAAACATTCAGTACTTC; CDR3 protein: CASSQEGTVLAKNIQYF; V gene: TRBV4-2; clone size: once; D gene: .; J gene: TRBJ2-4